The following is a T cell receptor beta chain sequence with its context. The antigen is undetermined. This specimen belongs to a study of shared clonotypes between healthy human individuals. Sequencing was performed with immunoSEQ multiplex PCR; in TCRdb, only in-frame clones are kept and a portion is missing. Here the sample spans some 2.1 million clones, roughly 96% being singletons. The V gene's germline CDR1 is SGHAT and CDR2 FQNNGV. Trimming shortened V by 1 base and J by 7 bases, and 7 bases separated the two germline ends. This CDR3 contains 12 residues. Study-level points and caveats: Despite large depth, sorted-subset datasets appeared incompletely sequenced.

Sequencing input: naive CD4+ T cells sorted from blood. Stated subset: CD45RA+ positively selected. The chain is built from TRBV11-2 and TRBJ1-1; D possibly corresponds to TRBD1 (6 bases). The sequence was collected from a young man in good health. The CDR3 loop is CASSLGGHEAFF. The CDR3 DNA is TGTGCCAGCAGCTTAGGGGGGCATGAAGCTTTCTTT.